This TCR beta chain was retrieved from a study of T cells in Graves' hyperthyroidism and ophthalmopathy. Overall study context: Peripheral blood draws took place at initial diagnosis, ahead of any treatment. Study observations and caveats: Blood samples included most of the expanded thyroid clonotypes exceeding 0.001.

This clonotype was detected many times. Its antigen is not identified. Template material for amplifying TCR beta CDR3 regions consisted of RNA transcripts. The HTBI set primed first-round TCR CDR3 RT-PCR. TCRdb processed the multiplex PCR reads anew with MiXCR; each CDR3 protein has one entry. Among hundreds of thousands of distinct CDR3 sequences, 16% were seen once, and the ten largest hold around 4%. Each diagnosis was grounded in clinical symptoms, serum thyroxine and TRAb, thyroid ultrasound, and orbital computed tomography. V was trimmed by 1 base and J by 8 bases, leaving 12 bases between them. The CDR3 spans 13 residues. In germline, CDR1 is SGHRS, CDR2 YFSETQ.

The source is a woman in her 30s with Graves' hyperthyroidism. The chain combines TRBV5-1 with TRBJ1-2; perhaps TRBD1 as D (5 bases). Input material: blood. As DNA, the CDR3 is TGCGCCAGCAGCTTGAGTCAGGGAGGCGGCTACACCTTC. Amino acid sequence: CASSLSQGGGYTF. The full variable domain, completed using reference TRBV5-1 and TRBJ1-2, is KAGVTQTPRYLIKTRGQQVTLSCSPISGHRSVSWYQQTPGQGLQFLFEYFSETQRNKGNFPGRFSGRQFSNSRSEMNVSTLELGDSALYLCASSLSQGGGYTFGSGTRLTVV.